The sequence of this TCR beta chain was determined in a study of cytomegalovirus exposure and HLA in healthy donors. Overall study results and limits: Later analysis demonstrated an association between a missense DCLRE1C variant and TCR beta V- and J-gene trimming. On later analysis, the bulk of CMV-associated TCR beta chains appeared to be HLA-restricted. The presence/absence work took it that sequencing depth was about the same across donors. In a later analysis, at a false discovery rate of 0.05, roughly 18,000 TCR beta sequences were associated with HLA alleles.

Germline assignment: CDR1 WSHSY and CDR2 SAAADI. The length of the CDR3 is 11 residues. J gave up 6 bases and V 8 bases, and 4 bases lay outside the gene matches. Comments on this clone: Its target is not known.

The PCR made use of 60 Vbeta and 13 Jbeta primers. Generated by immunoSEQ multiplex PCR, the TCRdb table keeps only in-frame clones and is missing some. This table holds fewer than 80,000 clones, 76% found once. Sequencing used PBMCs. The sequence came from a man aged 18 to 29 in good health and CMV-seronegative. This rearrangement joins TRBV10-2 to TRBJ2-7, with 7 nucleotides matching TRBD1. CDR3 protein: CASGQASEQYF. CDR3 DNA: TGCGCCAGCGGACAGGCATCCGAGCAGTACTTC.